This T cell receptor beta chain was found in a study of T cells after yellow fever vaccination. Study-wide results and caveats: A weaker secondary response peaked on day 5, the primary on day 15.

In this sample, this clonotype turned up a few times. Its antigen is as yet unknown. MiXCR, applied by TCRdb to the 5' RACE reads, yields one record per CDR3 protein. The sample records more than 300,000 distinct CDR3 sequences, approximately 4.3% being singletons. The CDR3 consists of 14 residues. Germline CDR1 is DFQATT and CDR2 is SNEGSKA (reference sequence). The V end lost 5 bases, the J end lost 4 bases, and 17 bases lay between the germline ends. Sequenced here: PBMCs, sampled 15 days after the yellow fever booster vaccination. The J gene is TRBJ1-1, the V gene TRBV20-1, with D unclear. This receptor was identified in a man in his late teens or twenties who received the YFV17D yellow fever vaccine. The CDR3 DNA sequence: TGCAGTGCTCCAAGATTGTCCTGGGGCACTGAAGCTTTCTTT. It is translated as CSAPRLSWGTEAFF.